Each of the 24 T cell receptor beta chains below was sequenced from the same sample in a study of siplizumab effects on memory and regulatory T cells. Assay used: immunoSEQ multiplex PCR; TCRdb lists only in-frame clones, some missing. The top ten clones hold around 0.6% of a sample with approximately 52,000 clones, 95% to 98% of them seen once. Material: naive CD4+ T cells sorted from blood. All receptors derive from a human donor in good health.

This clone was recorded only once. The CDR3 sequence is CASSTPPTYEQYF. CDR3 sequence (DNA): TGTGCCAGCAGCACCCCTCCAACCTACGAGCAGTACTTC. The rearrangement joins TRBV7-9 to TRBJ2-7; D not certain. Trimming took 5 bases from V and 2 from J, leaving 10 bases between them. The CDR3 runs 13 residues. Germline V CDR1 and CDR2: SEHNR, FQNEAQ (reference sequence).

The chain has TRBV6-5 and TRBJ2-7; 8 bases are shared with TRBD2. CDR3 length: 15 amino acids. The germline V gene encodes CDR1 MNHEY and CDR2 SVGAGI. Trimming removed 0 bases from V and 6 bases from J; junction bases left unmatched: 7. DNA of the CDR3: TGTGCCAGCAGTTACTCCTTCGGGAGGGGCCGCGAGCAGTACTTC. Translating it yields CASSYSFGRGREQYF.

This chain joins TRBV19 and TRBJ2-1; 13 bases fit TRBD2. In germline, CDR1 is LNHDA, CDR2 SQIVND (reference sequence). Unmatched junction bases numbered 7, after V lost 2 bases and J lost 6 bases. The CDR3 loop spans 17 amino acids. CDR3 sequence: CASSIPSTSGRVNEQFF. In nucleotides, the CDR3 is TGTGCCAGTAGTATACCTTCTACTAGCGGGAGGGTCAATGAGCAGTTCTTC. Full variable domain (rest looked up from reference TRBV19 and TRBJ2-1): DGGITQSPKYLFRKEGQNVTLSCEQNLNHDAMYWYRQDPGQGLRLIYYSQIVNDFQKGDIAEGYSVSREKKESFPLTVTSAQKNPTAFYLCASSIPSTSGRVNEQFFGPGTRLTVL.

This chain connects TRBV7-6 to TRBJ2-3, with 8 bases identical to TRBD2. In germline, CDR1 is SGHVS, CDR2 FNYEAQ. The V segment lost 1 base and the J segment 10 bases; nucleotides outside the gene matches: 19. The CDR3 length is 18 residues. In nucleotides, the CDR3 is TGTGCCAGCAGCTTAGTTTCGGGCGGCCTTACCGCCGGGGGGGCGCAGTATTTT. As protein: CASSLVSGGLTAGGAQYF.

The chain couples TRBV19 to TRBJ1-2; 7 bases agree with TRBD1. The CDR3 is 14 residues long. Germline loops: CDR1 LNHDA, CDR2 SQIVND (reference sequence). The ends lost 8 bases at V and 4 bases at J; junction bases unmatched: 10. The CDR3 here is CASDSTGSGYGYTF. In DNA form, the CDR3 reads TGTGCCAGTGACTCGACAGGGTCAGGCTATGGCTACACCTTC.

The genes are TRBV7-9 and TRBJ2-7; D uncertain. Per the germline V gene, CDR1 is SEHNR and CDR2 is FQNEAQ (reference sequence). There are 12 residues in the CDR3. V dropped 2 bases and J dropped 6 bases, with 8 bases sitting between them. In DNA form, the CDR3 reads TGTGCCAGCAGCTTACGGGCCTCCGAGCAGTACTTC. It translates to CASSLRASEQYF. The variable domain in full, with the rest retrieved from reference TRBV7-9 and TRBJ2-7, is DTGVSQNPRHKITKRGQNVTFRCDPISEHNRLYWYRQTLGQGPEFLTYFQNEAQLEKSRLLSDRFSAERPKGSFSTLEIQRTEQGDSAMYLCASSLRASEQYFGPGTRLTVT.

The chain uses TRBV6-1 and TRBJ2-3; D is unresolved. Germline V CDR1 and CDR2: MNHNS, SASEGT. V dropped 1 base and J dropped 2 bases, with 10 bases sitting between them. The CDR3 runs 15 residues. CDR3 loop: CASSEVGRFTDTQYF. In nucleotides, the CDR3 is TGTGCCAGCAGTGAAGTTGGACGGTTCACAGATACGCAGTATTTT.

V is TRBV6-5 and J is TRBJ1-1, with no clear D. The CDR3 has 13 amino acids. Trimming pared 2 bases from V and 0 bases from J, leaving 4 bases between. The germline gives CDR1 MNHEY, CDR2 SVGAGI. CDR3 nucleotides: TGTGCCAGCAGTTACGGGATGAACACTGAAGCTTTCTTT. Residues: CASSYGMNTEAFF.

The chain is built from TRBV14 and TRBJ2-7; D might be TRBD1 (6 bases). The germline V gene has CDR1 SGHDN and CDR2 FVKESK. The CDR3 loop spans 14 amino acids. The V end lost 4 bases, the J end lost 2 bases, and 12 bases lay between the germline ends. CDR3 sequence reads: CASSLYRETYEQYF. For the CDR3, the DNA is TGTGCCAGCAGCCTATACAGGGAAACCTACGAGCAGTACTTC. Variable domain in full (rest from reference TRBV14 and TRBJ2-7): EAGVTQFPSHSVIEKGQTVTLRCDPISGHDNLYWYRRVMGKEIKFLLHFVKESKQDESGMPNNRFLAERTGGTYSTLKVQPAELEDSGVYFCASSLYRETYEQYFGPGTRLTVT.

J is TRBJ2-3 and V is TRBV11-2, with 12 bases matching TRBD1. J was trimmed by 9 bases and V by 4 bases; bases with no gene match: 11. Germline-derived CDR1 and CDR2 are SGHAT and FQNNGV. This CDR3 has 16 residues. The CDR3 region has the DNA TGTGCCAGCAGCTCAAACCAGGGACAGGGGGCTGGAACGCAGTATTTT. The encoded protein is CASSSNQGQGAGTQYF.

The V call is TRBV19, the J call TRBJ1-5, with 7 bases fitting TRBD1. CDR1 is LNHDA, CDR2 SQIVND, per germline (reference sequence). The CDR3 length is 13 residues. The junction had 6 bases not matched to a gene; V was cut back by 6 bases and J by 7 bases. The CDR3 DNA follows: TGTGCCAGTAGCCGACAGGGAGGCCAGCCCCAGCATTTT. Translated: CASSRQGGQPQHF. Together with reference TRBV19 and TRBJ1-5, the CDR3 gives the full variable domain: DGGITQSPKYLFRKEGQNVTLSCEQNLNHDAMYWYRQDPGQGLRLIYYSQIVNDFQKGDIAEGYSVSREKKESFPLTVTSAQKNPTAFYLCASSRQGGQPQHFGDGTRLSIL.

This CDR3 reads CASSLTTGGASYEQYF. The CDR3 DNA is TGTGCCAGCAGCTTAACGACAGGGGGAGCTTCCTACGAGCAGTACTTC. The chain joins TRBV21-1 to TRBJ2-7; the D call of TRBD1 is as the table states it, not checked on the DNA. TRBV21-1 is a recognized pseudogene. The CDR3 is made up of 16 amino acids.

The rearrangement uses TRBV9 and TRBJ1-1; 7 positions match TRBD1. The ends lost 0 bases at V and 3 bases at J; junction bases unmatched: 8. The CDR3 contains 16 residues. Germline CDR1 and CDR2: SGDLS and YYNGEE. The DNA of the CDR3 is TGTGCCAGCAGCGTAGCTGTCAGGGGGGTAGACACTGAAGCTTTCTTT. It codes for CASSVAVRGVDTEAFF.

CDR3 DNA sequence: TGTGCCAGTAGTATCCGAGAGACCCAGTACTTC. Translating gives CASSIRETQYF. The chain has TRBV19 and TRBJ2-5, with D unresolved. The ends were cut back, 3 bases at V and 4 bases at J, with 3 bases in the middle. The CDR3 totals 11 residues. Per the germline V gene, CDR1 is LNHDA and CDR2 is SQIVND (reference sequence).

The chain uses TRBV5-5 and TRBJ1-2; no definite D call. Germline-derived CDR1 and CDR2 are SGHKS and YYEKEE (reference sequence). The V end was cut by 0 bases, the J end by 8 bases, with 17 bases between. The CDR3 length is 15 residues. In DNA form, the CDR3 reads TGTGCCAGCAGCTTGGGTCTGGGGTCTATCGGCGGCTACACCTTC. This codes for CASSLGLGSIGGYTF.

Here the CDR3 DNA reads TGTGCCAGCAGTAAGGGACGTCGAGATACGCAGTATTTT. Amino acids: CASSKGRRDTQYF. The chain couples TRBV6-6 to TRBJ2-3; either TRBD1 or TRBD2 may supply D (5 bases each). The CDR3 has 13 amino acids. Germline loops: CDR1 MNHNY, CDR2 SVGAGI (reference sequence). Trimming removed 5 bases from V and 5 bases from J, with 11 bases in between.

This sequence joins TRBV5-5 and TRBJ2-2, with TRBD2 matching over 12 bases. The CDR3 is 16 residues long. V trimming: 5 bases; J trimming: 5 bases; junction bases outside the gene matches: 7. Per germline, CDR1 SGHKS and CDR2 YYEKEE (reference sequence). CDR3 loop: CASRLTSGSRTGELFF. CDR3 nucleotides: TGTGCCAGCAGACTGACTAGCGGGAGTCGAACCGGGGAGCTGTTTTTT.

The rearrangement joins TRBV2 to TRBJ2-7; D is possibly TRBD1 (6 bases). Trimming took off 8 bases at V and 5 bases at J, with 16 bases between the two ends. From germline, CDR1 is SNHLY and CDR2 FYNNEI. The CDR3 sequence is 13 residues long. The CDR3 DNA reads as TGTGCCAGCGCACAGGGTACGATCGACGAGCAGTACTTC. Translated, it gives CASAQGTIDEQYF.

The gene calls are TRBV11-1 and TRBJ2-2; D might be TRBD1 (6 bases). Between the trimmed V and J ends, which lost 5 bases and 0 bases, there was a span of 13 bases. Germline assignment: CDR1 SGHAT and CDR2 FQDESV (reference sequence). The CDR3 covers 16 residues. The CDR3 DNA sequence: TGTGCCAGCAGCCCGCGTGGGGGCCCGAACACCGGGGAGCTGTTTTTT. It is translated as CASSPRGGPNTGELFF.

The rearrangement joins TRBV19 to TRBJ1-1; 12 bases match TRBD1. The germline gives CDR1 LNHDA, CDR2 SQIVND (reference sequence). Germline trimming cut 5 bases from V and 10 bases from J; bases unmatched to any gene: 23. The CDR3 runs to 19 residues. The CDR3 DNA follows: TGTGCCAGTAGTTATGAGGTCGTCGGGACAGGGGGCTGGGAAGTTGGAGCTTTCTTT. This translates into CASSYEVVGTGGWEVGAFF.

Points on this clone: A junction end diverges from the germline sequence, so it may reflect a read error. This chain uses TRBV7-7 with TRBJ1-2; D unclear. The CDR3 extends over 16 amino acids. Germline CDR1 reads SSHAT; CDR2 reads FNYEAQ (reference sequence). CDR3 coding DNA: TGTGCTAGCAGCTTTAAACAGAATCTAAGGAACTATGGCTACACCTTC. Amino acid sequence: CASSFKQNLRNYGYTF.

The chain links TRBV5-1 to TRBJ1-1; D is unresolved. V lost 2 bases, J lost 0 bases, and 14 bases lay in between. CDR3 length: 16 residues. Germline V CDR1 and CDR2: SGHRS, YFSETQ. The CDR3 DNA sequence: TGCGCCAGCAGCTTCCTGGCCCCCCCGGTGAACACTGAAGCTTTCTTT. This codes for CASSFLAPPVNTEAFF.

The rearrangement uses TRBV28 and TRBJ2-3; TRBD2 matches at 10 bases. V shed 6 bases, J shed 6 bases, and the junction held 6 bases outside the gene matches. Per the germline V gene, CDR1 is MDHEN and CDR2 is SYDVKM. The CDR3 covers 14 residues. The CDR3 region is CASREAGGPDTQYF. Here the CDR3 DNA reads TGTGCCAGCAGGGAAGCGGGAGGGCCCGATACGCAGTATTTT.

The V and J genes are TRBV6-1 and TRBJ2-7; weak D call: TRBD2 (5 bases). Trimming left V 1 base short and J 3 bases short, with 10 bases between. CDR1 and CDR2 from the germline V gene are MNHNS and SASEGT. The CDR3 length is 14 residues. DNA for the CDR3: TGTGCCAGCAGTGAAGGTCTGGCGGGCTACGAGCAGTACTTC. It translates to CASSEGLAGYEQYF.